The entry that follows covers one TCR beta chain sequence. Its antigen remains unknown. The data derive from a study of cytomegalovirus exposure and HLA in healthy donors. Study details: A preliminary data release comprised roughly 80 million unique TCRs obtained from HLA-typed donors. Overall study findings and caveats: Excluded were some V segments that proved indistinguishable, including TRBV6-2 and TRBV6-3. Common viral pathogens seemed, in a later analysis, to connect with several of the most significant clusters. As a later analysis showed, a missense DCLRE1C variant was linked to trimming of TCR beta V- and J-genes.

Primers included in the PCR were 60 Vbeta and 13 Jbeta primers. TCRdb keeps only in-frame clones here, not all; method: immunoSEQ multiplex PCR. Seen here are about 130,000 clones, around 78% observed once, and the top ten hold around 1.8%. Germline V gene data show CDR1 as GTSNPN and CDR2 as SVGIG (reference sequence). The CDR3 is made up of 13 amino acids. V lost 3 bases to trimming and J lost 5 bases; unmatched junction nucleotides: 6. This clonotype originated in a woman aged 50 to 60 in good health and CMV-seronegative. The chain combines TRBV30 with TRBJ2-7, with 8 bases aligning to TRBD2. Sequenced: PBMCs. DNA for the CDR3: TGTGCCTGGAGGAGGCCGGGGGGGGACGAGCAGTACGTC. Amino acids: CAWRRPGGDEQYV.